This T cell receptor (beta chain) originates from a study of spatial heterogeneity in lung cancer. Study-wide context: Combinations of a unique TCR and a UMI were tallied in raw reads, and on average each appeared more than ten times.

The time point here: sample taken at primary tumor resection. TCRdb ran MiXCR on the 5' RACE reads and lists one entry per CDR3 protein. Among approximately 40,000 distinct CDR3 sequences listed, about 6.8% were seen once. CDR3 size: 14 residues. V gave up 2 bases and J gave up 0 bases, with 7 bases separating them. Sample: PBMCs, taken at surgery. The chain combines TRBV12-3 or TRBV12-4 with TRBJ2-5, with no clear D. The clonotype comes from a female donor with early-stage non-small cell lung cancer. For the CDR3, the DNA is TGTGCCAGCAGTTTACCGGAGAACCAAGAGACCCAGTACTTC. Residues: CASSLPENQETQYF.